This T cell receptor (beta chain) derives from a study of blood T cell repertoires in COVID-19. Study summary: The cDNA or gDNA used as material had been derived from T cells, B-cell-depleted T cells, or PBMCs.

Original processing notes: Counts of nucleated cells, estimated from reference gene primer amplification, were obtained. Data came from immunoSEQ multiplex PCR; TCRdb stores just in-frame clones and leaves some out. That table furnishes V, J and clone size, whereas the DNA furnished D and trimming. The sample has approximately 110,000 clones, 84% seen once. Germline CDR1 MNHNS, CDR2 SASEGT. The CDR3 sequence is 16 residues long. The V gene lost 1 base and the J gene lost 2 bases, with 15 bases spanning the gap. V is TRBV6-1 and J is TRBJ2-7; D gene uncertain. This TCR came from a woman older than 75 with active or convalescent COVID-19. The sample comprised peripheral blood. CDR3 amino acids: CASSEGGGVAPYEQYF. The DNA for the CDR3 is TGTGCCAGCAGTGAAGGAGGCGGTGTAGCCCCCTACGAGCAGTACTTC.